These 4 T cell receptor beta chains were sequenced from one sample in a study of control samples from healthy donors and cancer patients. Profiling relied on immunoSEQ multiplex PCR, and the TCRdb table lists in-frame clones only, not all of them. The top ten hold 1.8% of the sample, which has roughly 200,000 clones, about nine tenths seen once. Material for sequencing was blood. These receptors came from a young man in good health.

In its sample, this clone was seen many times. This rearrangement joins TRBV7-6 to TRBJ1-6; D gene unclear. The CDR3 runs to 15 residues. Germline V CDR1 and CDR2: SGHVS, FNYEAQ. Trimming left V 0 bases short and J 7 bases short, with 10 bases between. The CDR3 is CASSLAPGGNSPLHF. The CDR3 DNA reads TGTGCCAGCAGCTTAGCGCCCGGTGGGAATTCACCCCTCCACTTT.

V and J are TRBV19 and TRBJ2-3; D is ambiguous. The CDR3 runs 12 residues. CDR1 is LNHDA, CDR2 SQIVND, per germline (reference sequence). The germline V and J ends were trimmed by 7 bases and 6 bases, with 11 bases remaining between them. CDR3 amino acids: CASIGFGDTQYF. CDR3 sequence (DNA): TGTGCCAGTATTGGGTTTGGGGATACGCAGTATTTT.

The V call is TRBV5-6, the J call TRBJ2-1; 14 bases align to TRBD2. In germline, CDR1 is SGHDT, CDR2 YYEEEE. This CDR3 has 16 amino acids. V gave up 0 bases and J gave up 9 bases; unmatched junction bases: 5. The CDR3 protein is CASSLAGLAGGTEQFF. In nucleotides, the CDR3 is TGTGCCAGCAGCTTGGCCGGACTAGCGGGGGGTACTGAGCAGTTCTTC.

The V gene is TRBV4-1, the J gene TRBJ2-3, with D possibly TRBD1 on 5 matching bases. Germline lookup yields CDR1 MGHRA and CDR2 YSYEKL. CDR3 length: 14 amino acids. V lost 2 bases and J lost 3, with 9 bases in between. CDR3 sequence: CASSQTDSTDTQYF. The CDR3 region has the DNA TGCGCCAGCAGCCAAACTGACAGTACAGATACGCAGTATTTT.